This T cell receptor beta chain is from a study of CD8 T cells in ankylosing spondylitis. Findings of the study overall: Matched ankylosing spondylitis synovial fluid reportedly contained a significantly enriched population of disease-linked clones. Characteristic of ankylosing spondylitis blood, it appeared, was a TCR beta motif comprising several highly homologous variants.

TCRdb used MiXCR to reprocess the 5' RACE reads, holding one entry per CDR3 protein. The top ten clones hold around 1% of a sample with 350,000 or so distinct CDR3 sequences, about 15% of them seen once. This clonotype turned up a few times. Its specificity is not known. The CDR3 contains 14 residues. Trimming shortened V by 2 bases and J by 2 bases, and 10 bases separated the two germline ends. Germline assignment: CDR1 MNHEY and CDR2 SVGAGI. This clonotype originated in a male donor with ankylosing spondylitis or in good health (not recorded which). Sequenced material: blood, either unsorted or a sorted T cell fraction (not recorded which). V gene TRBV6-5 combines with J gene TRBJ2-7, with D hard to call. The CDR3 region is CASSYSRQTYEQYF. CDR3 DNA sequence: TGTGCCAGCAGTTACAGCCGCCAGACCTACGAGCAGTACTTC.